The rows below give T cell receptor beta chains drawn from one sample of a study of blood T cell repertoires in COVID-19. Profiling relied on immunoSEQ multiplex PCR, and the TCRdb table lists in-frame clones only, not all of them. The table lists about 41,000 clones, more than 75% of them singletons, with about 29% in the top ten. The sample comprised peripheral blood. These TCRs come from a man aged 80 or over with acute or convalescent COVID-19. CDR3s include the opening cysteine and the closing phenylalanine or tryptophan. A D gene is named only where the DNA matches it firmly. Size tells how often a clone was seen (once, few, many) or the class of an expanded clone, and some rows leave it out.

cdr3_nt: TGTGCCAGCAGCCATACTAAAGAGACCCAGTACTTC
cdr3_aa: CASSHTKETQYF
v_call: TRBV3-1/TRBV3-2
d_call: .
j_call: TRBJ2-5
clone_size: .

cdr3_nt: TGCAGCGTTGGACTAGCGGGGGGTATCACCTACGAGCAGTACTTC
cdr3_aa: CSVGLAGGITYEQYF
v_call: TRBV29-1
d_call: TRBD2
j_call: TRBJ2-7
clone_size: .

cdr3_nt: TGTGCCAGCAGCCAAGGTTCAGGGGTATACCAAGAGACCCAGTACTTC
cdr3_aa: CASSQGSGVYQETQYF
v_call: TRBV3-1/TRBV3-2
d_call: .
j_call: TRBJ2-5
clone_size: once

cdr3_nt: TGTGCCAGCAGCTTATACAGGGAATTTAACACTGAAGCTTTCTTT
cdr3_aa: CASSLYREFNTEAFF
v_call: TRBV7-8
d_call: .
j_call: TRBJ1-1
clone_size: .

cdr3_nt: TGTGCCACCAGTGAAGGTTTTGAGCGGGATACGCAGTATTTT
cdr3_aa: CATSEGFERDTQYF
v_call: TRBV24-1
d_call: .
j_call: TRBJ2-3
clone_size: once

cdr3_nt: TGTGCCAGCAAGGGGGGGGCTGGGAATGAGCAGTTCTTC
cdr3_aa: CASKGGAGNEQFF
v_call: TRBV6-6
d_call: .
j_call: TRBJ2-1
clone_size: .

cdr3_nt: TGTGCCAGTAGTATGTTTTGGGGCGCGAGCACTGAAGCTTTCTTT
cdr3_aa: CASSMFWGASTEAFF
v_call: TRBV19
d_call: .
j_call: TRBJ1-1
clone_size: .

cdr3_nt: TGTGCCAGTAGTATAGCGCGGGGGAACACTGAAGCTTTCTTT
cdr3_aa: CASSIARGNTEAFF
v_call: TRBV19
d_call: .
j_call: TRBJ1-1
clone_size: many

cdr3_nt: TGTGCCAGCACGGCAGGGCCAAGTGGCTACACCTTC
cdr3_aa: CASTAGPSGYTF
v_call: TRBV2
d_call: .
j_call: TRBJ1-2
clone_size: .

cdr3_nt: TGTGCCAGCAGGCTAAGCGGGAGTTATTACAATGAGCAGTTCTTC
cdr3_aa: CASRLSGSYYNEQFF
v_call: TRBV7-2
d_call: TRBD2
j_call: TRBJ2-1
clone_size: few

cdr3_nt: TGTGCTAGCAGCTACGGGACAGCTACCTACAATGAGCAGTTCTTC
cdr3_aa: CASSYGTATYNEQFF
v_call: TRBV7-7
d_call: TRBD1
j_call: TRBJ2-1
clone_size: .

cdr3_nt: TGTGCCAGCAGCCGCCGTACAAGGGGAACCGGGGGAAGTAATGGCTACACCTTC
cdr3_aa: CASSRRTRGTGGSNGYTF
v_call: TRBV3-1/TRBV3-2
d_call: .
j_call: TRBJ1-2
clone_size: .

cdr3_nt: TGTGCCAGCAGTAAAGATCGCAGGGGAAACTATGGCTACACCTTC
cdr3_aa: CASSKDRRGNYGYTF
v_call: TRBV2
d_call: .
j_call: TRBJ1-2
clone_size: .

cdr3_nt: TGTGCCAGCAGTTTTGGGGGACAGGGGAGCTACGAGCAGTACTTC
cdr3_aa: CASSFGGQGSYEQYF
v_call: TRBV28
d_call: TRBD1
j_call: TRBJ2-7
clone_size: .

cdr3_nt: TGTGCCAGCAGCGAGGGAAGTAACTATGGCTACACCTTC
cdr3_aa: CASSEGSNYGYTF
v_call: TRBV5-4
d_call: .
j_call: TRBJ1-2
clone_size: .

cdr3_nt: TGTGCCAGCAGCTGGAGTGGCGGGAGTAATGAGCAGTTCTTC
cdr3_aa: CASSWSGGSNEQFF
v_call: TRBV11-2
d_call: TRBD2
j_call: TRBJ2-1
clone_size: .

cdr3_nt: TGTGCCAGCAGTTACAGGGGCTCCTACAATGAGCAGTTCTTC
cdr3_aa: CASSYRGSYNEQFF
v_call: TRBV27
d_call: TRBD1
j_call: TRBJ2-1
clone_size: .

cdr3_nt: TGTGCCAGCACCTTCCCGGGACTAGCGGGACAAGAGACCCAGTACTTC
cdr3_aa: CASTFPGLAGQETQYF
v_call: TRBV3-1/TRBV3-2
d_call: TRBD2
j_call: TRBJ2-5
clone_size: .

cdr3_nt: TGTGCCAGCAGCTCACCCGGGACAGGATCTCGTTTTTGTCTGTTTTTT
cdr3_aa: CASSSPGTGSRFCLFF
v_call: TRBV28
d_call: TRBD1
j_call: TRBJ1-4
clone_size: once

cdr3_nt: TGTGCCACCACAGCGGGGTACAATGAGCAGTTCTTC
cdr3_aa: CATTAGYNEQFF
v_call: TRBV15
d_call: TRBD2
j_call: TRBJ2-1
clone_size: .

cdr3_nt: TGTGCCAGCAGGCGGGTGGGGGGCACCGGGGAGCTGTTTTTT
cdr3_aa: CASRRVGGTGELFF
v_call: TRBV6-5
d_call: .
j_call: TRBJ2-2
clone_size: .

cdr3_nt: TGCGCCAGCAGTGTTGGGACAGGGGCCTACGAGCAGTACTTC
cdr3_aa: CASSVGTGAYEQYF
v_call: TRBV10-2
d_call: TRBD1
j_call: TRBJ2-7
clone_size: .

cdr3_nt: TGCGCCAGCACCCTATTGGGGCTGAACACTGAAGCTTTCTTT
cdr3_aa: CASTLLGLNTEAFF
v_call: TRBV5-1
d_call: .
j_call: TRBJ1-1
clone_size: .

cdr3_nt: TGTGCCAGCAGCCAACAGGGAGGCTATAATTCACCCCTCCACTTT
cdr3_aa: CASSQQGGYNSPLHF
v_call: TRBV3-1/TRBV3-2
d_call: .
j_call: TRBJ1-6
clone_size: few

cdr3_nt: TGTGCCAGCAGTTTAAGGGGCGGCGGGAGACGGAACGAGCAGTACTTC
cdr3_aa: CASSLRGGGRRNEQYF
v_call: TRBV27
d_call: TRBD2
j_call: TRBJ2-7
clone_size: few

cdr3_nt: TGTGCCACCAGTGACTCACAGGGATATGGTCAGCCCCAGCATTTT
cdr3_aa: CATSDSQGYGQPQHF
v_call: TRBV24-1
d_call: .
j_call: TRBJ1-5
clone_size: .

cdr3_nt: TGCAGCGTGATGAAAAGGAGTAACAGGGGGCCCTACGAGCAGTACTTC
cdr3_aa: CSVMKRSNRGPYEQYF
v_call: TRBV29-1
d_call: TRBD1
j_call: TRBJ2-7
clone_size: .

cdr3_nt: TGTGCCAGCAGACCTGGACAGGGGAGTTCACCCCTCCACTTT
cdr3_aa: CASRPGQGSSPLHF
v_call: TRBV6-5
d_call: TRBD1
j_call: TRBJ1-6
clone_size: .